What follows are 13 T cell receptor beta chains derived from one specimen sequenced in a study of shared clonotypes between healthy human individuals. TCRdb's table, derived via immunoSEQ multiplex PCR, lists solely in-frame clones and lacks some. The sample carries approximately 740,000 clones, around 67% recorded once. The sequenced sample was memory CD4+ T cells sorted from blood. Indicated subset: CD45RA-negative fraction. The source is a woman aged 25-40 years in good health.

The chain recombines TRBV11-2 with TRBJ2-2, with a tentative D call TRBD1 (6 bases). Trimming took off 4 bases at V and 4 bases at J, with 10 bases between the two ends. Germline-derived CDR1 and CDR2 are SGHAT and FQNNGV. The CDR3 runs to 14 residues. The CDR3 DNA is TGTGCCAGCAGCTCCGGGACATTCACCGGGGAGCTGTTTTTT. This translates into CASSSGTFTGELFF.

CDR3 in amino acids: CASSPIKNTIYF. In nucleotides, the CDR3 is TGTGCCAGCAGCCCCATCAAAAACACCATATATTTT. This rearrangement joins TRBV7-2 to TRBJ1-3; D unclear. CDR3 length: 12 residues. V was clipped by 5 bases and J by 6 bases, with 8 bases between them. Germline CDR1 SGHTA, CDR2 FQGNSA.

CDR3 sequence reads: CASSSQAGANTGELFF. The DNA of the CDR3 is TGTGCCAGCAGCTCCCAGGCGGGGGCGAACACCGGGGAGCTGTTTTTT. The chain joins TRBV7-6 to TRBJ2-2; 7 positions match TRBD2. CDR1 is SGHVS and CDR2 is FNYEAQ in the germline V gene. This CDR3 comprises 16 residues. V lost 4 bases, J lost 0 bases, and 5 bases stayed unmatched.

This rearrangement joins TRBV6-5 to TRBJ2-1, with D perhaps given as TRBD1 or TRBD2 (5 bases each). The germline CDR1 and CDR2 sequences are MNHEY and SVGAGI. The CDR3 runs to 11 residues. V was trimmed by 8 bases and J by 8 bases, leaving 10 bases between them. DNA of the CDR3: TGTGCCAGCTCGAGGGGTTATGAGCAGTTCTTC. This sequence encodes CASSRGYEQFF.

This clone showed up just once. CDR3 residues: CASRLTGEDQPQHF. CDR3 in DNA: TGTGCCAGCCGCCTTACTGGGGAGGATCAGCCCCAGCATTTT. The chain employs TRBV28 and TRBJ1-5; D gene unclear. With 8 bases removed from V and 5 bases from J, the gap between germline ends came to 16 bases. Germline CDR1 reads MDHEN; CDR2 reads SYDVKM. This CDR3 spans 14 amino acids. Full variable domain (missing parts from reference TRBV28 and TRBJ1-5): DVKVTQSSRYLVKRTGEKVFLECVQDMDHENMFWYRQDPGLGLRLIYFSYDVKMKEKGDIPEGYSVSREKKERFSLILESASTNQTSMYLCASRLTGEDQPQHFGDGTRLSIL.

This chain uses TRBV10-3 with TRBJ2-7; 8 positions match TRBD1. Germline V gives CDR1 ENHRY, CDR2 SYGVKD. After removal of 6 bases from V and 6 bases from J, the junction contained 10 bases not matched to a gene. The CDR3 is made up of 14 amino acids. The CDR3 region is CAIRAAGGRGEQYF. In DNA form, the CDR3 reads TGTGCCATCAGAGCAGCAGGGGGCAGAGGCGAGCAGTACTTC.

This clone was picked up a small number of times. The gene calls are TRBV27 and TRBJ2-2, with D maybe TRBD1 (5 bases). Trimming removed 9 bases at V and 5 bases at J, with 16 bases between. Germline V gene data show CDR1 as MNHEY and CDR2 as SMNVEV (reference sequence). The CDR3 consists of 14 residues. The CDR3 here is CASSPVHRTGELFF. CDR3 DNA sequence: TGTGCCAGTTCCCCCGTCCACAGGACCGGGGAGCTGTTTTTT.

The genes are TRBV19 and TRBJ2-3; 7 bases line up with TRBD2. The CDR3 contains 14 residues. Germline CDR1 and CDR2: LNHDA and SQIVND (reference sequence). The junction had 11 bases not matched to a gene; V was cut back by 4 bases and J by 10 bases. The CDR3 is CASSKPELASAQYF. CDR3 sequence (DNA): TGTGCCAGTAGTAAGCCTGAACTAGCGTCGGCGCAGTATTTT.

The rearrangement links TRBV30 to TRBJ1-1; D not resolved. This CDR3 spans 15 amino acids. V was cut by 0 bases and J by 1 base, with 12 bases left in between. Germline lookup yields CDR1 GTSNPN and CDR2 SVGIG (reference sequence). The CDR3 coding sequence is TGTGCCTGGAGTGTATTTACCCCACAGAACACTGAAGCTTTCTTT. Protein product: CAWSVFTPQNTEAFF.

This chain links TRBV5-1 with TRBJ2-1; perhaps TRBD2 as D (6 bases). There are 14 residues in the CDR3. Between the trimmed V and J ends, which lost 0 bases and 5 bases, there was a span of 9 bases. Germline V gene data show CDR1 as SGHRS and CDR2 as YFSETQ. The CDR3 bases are TGCGCCAGCAGCTTGGGCGGGGTTAACAATGAGCAGTTCTTC. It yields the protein CASSLGGVNNEQFF.

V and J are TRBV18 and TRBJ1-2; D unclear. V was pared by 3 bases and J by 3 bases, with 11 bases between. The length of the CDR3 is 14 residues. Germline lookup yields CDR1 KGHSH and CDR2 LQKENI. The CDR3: CASSPTRADYGYTF. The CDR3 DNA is TGTGCCAGCTCACCCACCCGGGCGGACTATGGCTACACCTTC.

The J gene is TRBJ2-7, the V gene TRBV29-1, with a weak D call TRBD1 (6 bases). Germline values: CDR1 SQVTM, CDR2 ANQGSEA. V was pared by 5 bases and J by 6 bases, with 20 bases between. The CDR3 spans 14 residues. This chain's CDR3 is CSVQTGRVGSEQYF. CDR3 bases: TGCAGCGTTCAGACAGGCAGGGTAGGGTCCGAGCAGTACTTC.

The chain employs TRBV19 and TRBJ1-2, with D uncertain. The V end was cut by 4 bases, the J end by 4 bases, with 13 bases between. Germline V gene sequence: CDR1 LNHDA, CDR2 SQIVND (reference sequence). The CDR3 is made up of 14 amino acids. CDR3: CASSRPSGVYGYTF. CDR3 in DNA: TGTGCCAGTAGTAGGCCCTCCGGGGTCTATGGCTACACCTTC.